These 10 T cell receptor beta chains were sequenced from one sample in a study of T cell repertoires in aging, cancer and after chemotherapy. Peripheral blood genomic DNA, not sorted cells or RNA, was the template. Multiplex touch-down PCR with TRB-A/B primers amplified rearranged V-D-J TRB sequences. One entry per CDR3 protein, called by TCRdb with MiXCR from the multiplex PCR reads. The repertoire holds some 9,900 distinct CDR3 sequences, approximately 30% seen once, with around 3.8% in the top ten. The specimen sequenced was blood. These receptors came from a human donor in good health.

The V and J genes are TRBV30 and TRBJ1-2; D is possibly TRBD1 (6 bases). Germline CDR1 and CDR2: GTSNPN and SVGIG (reference sequence). This CDR3 has 13 residues. V was trimmed by 3 bases and J by 4 bases, leaving 12 bases between them. This CDR3 reads CAWSRDRPYGYTF. CDR3 DNA: TGTGCCTGGAGCCGAGACAGGCCCTATGGCTACACCTTC.

This clonotype was detected a few times. The CDR3 sequence is CASRASQKYGYTF. The DNA for the CDR3 is TGTGCCAGCAGGGCGTCCCAGAAATATGGCTACACCTTC. This chain uses TRBV6-2 or TRBV6-3 with TRBJ1-2; D not resolved. Germline V gene lookup returns CDR1 MNHEY and CDR2 SVGEGT. Trimming pared 6 bases from V and 5 bases from J, leaving 13 bases between. This CDR3 region has 13 residues.

As concerns this clonotype: The junction does not match germline at one end; this may be a read error. The chain combines TRBV6-4 with TRBJ2-3; maybe TRBD2 (6 bases). Germline V gene lookup returns CDR1 MRHNA and CDR2 SNTAGT. This CDR3 has 15 amino acids. Here the CDR3 DNA reads TGTGCCAGCAGTGACGGCTCTACTAGCAAAGATACGCAGTATTTT. Protein: CASSDGSTSKDTQYF.

This clonotype has a handful of counts. This chain connects TRBV5-6 to TRBJ1-2; 9 nucleotides match TRBD1. CDR1 is SGHDT, CDR2 YYEEEE, per germline. The junction had 8 bases not matched to a gene; V was cut back by 3 bases and J by 8 bases. CDR3 length: 14 residues. The CDR3 loop is CASSYPGTGKGYTF. CDR3 DNA: TGTGCCAGCAGCTATCCGGGGACAGGGAAGGGCTACACCTTC.

V gene TRBV6-6 combines with J gene TRBJ2-4; D ambiguous. Trimming shortened V by 5 bases and J by 7 bases, and 9 bases separated the two germline ends. This CDR3 contains 12 residues. Germline V gives CDR1 MNHNY, CDR2 SVGAGI (reference sequence). The CDR3, as DNA: TGTGCCAGCAGTAGACCCTACAACATTCAGTACTTC. This codes for CASSRPYNIQYF.

This clonotype was counted between two and nine times. This chain uses TRBV27 with TRBJ1-5; D is uncertain. The length of the CDR3 is 15 residues. V was cut by 4 bases and J by 0 bases, with 10 bases left in between. Germline V lookup: CDR1 MNHEY, CDR2 SMNVEV (reference sequence). This chain's CDR3 is CASSSEFASNQPQHF. DNA for the CDR3: TGTGCCAGCAGTTCGGAATTCGCTAGCAATCAGCCCCAGCATTTT.

In this sample, this clonotype is medium-sized. The V call is TRBV30, the J call TRBJ2-7; possible D gene TRBD1, 6 bases. Germline V gene data show CDR1 as GTSNPN and CDR2 as SVGIG (reference sequence). The CDR3 is 13 residues long. V was pared by 3 bases and J by 2 bases, with 11 bases between. The CDR3 bases are TGTGCCTGGAGCGAGGGGGTCACCTACGAGCAGTACTTC. Amino acid sequence: CAWSEGVTYEQYF.

The V and J genes are TRBV5-6 and TRBJ1-1; no reliable D call. CDR1 is SGHDT and CDR2 is YYEEEE in the germline V gene. The CDR3 totals 12 residues. V lost 1 base and J lost 8, with 9 bases in between. The CDR3 DNA follows: TGTGCCAGCAGCTTGAGTAGCAGCGAAGCTTTCTTT. Translating gives CASSLSSSEAFF.

The CDR3 coding sequence is TGTGCCAGCAGTAAGGGATCGACACTGGGGCGTTTCGGGGCTGAAGCTTTCTTT. Amino acid sequence: CASSKGSTLGRFGAEAFF. V and J are TRBV27 and TRBJ1-1; a possible D gene is TRBD1 (5 bases). Trimming took 5 bases from V and 6 from J, leaving 28 bases between them. CDR3 size: 18 residues. CDR1 MNHEY and CDR2 SMNVEV come from the germline V gene (reference sequence).

The V gene is TRBV29-1, the J gene TRBJ2-7; 8 nucleotides line up with TRBD2. Germline lookup yields CDR1 SQVTM and CDR2 ANQGSEA. The length of the CDR3 is 14 residues. V shed 5 bases, J shed 0 bases, and the junction held 6 bases outside the gene matches. In nucleotides, the CDR3 is TGCAGCGTTTCGGGGGGGCCCAGCTCCTACGAGCAGTACTTC. It yields the protein CSVSGGPSSYEQYF.